This TCR beta chain was recovered during a study of CD8+ T cells in alopecia areata. Study details: Those treated were given oral tofacitinib at 5 to 10 mg twice daily.

Documented treatment: oral pan-JAK inhibitor, 5-10 mg twice daily. In alopecia areata patients, both lesional scalp punch biopsies and peripheral blood were collected. Germline CDR1 is SQVTM and CDR2 is ANQGSEA. J gave up 5 bases and V 5 bases, and 9 bases lay outside the gene matches. CDR3 length: 14 residues. Once RNA had been extracted, it was reverse transcribed into cDNA to act as the sequencing template. Clones were sequenced by immunoSEQ multiplex PCR, and TCRdb holds only the in-frame ones, with some missing. The table lists approximately 130,000 clones, roughly 55% of them singletons, with around 5.7% in the top ten. Regarding this clone: Its antigen remains unknown.

Study conclusions and caveats: Amid tofacitinib therapy, many expanded lesional clones stayed present in scalp and blood.

This sequence originates from a human donor with alopecia areata. V and J are TRBV29-1 and TRBJ2-7; 10 positions agree with TRBD1. This material consisted of CD4+ T cells sorted from blood, taken at week 4, from a patient treated with tofacitinib. The CDR3 reads CSVRPGQGRNEQYF. The DNA for the CDR3 is TGCAGCGTTCGTCCGGGACAGGGGAGAAACGAGCAGTACTTC.